This is a list of T cell receptor beta chains from one sample in a study of blood T cell repertoires in COVID-19. TCRdb's table, derived via immunoSEQ multiplex PCR, lists solely in-frame clones and lacks some. The sample yields about 150,000 clones, approximately 86% seen once. The source material was peripheral blood. Receptors were obtained from a man aged 55 to 70 with COVID-19, enrolled during active disease. CDR3s include the opening cysteine and the closing phenylalanine or tryptophan. A D gene is named only where the DNA matches it firmly. Some rows mark clone size as missing; the rest say once, few, many or name a class of expanded clone.

V gene	D gene	J gene	clone size	CDR3 DNA	CDR3 protein
TRBV7-3	.	TRBJ1-1	.	TGTGCCAGCAGCTTAACTAGTCGGGGGGTGAACACTGAAGCTTTCTTT	CASSLTSRGVNTEAFF
TRBV30	.	TRBJ2-1	.	TGTGCCTGGACAAAGCTAGCGAGAGGCAATGAGCAGTTCTTC	CAWTKLARGNEQFF
TRBV6-4	TRBD1	TRBJ1-2	.	TGTGCCAGCAGTGACTCTACAGGGGGCGGATATGGCTACACCTTC	CASSDSTGGGYGYTF
TRBV18	.	TRBJ2-3	.	TGTGCCAGCTCACCACGAACAGGGTTTAGCACAGATACGCAGTATTTT	CASSPRTGFSTDTQYF
TRBV9	TRBD1	TRBJ1-5	.	TGTGCCAGCAGCGTAGGCGGACAGGCGATCCAGCCCCAGCATTTT	CASSVGGQAIQPQHF
TRBV12-3/TRBV12-4	.	TRBJ1-5	.	TGTGCCAGCAGTTTTGCAGGGAATCAGCCCCAGCATTTT	CASSFAGNQPQHF
TRBV28	TRBD1	TRBJ2-1	.	TGTGCCAGCAGTCCAAGGACAGGGGAAGATGAGCAGTTCTTC	CASSPRTGEDEQFF
TRBV27	.	TRBJ1-2	.	TGTGCCAGCAGCCGCCTCTCAGGGGCGGCTGGCGGCTACACCTTC	CASSRLSGAAGGYTF
TRBV30	.	TRBJ2-3	few	TGTGCCTGGAGTGTGCGGAACACAGATACGCAGTATTTT	CAWSVRNTDTQYF
TRBV25-1	TRBD1	TRBJ2-7	.	TGTGCCAGCAGTGACGCTACCTTAGGGGACAGGGCGTTCCGGCAGTACTTC	CASSDATLGDRAFRQYF
TRBV6-5	TRBD1	TRBJ1-5	once	TGTGCCAGCAGTTCGGACAGGAAGGGTAGCAATCAGCCCCAGCATTTT	CASSSDRKGSNQPQHF
TRBV7-2	TRBD1	TRBJ2-3	.	TGTGCCAGCAGCTTAGACGGACAGGGGGCAACAGATACGCAGTATTTT	CASSLDGQGATDTQYF
TRBV12-5	TRBD1	TRBJ1-5	.	TGTGCTAGTGGTTTCCTCGGACAGGGCTTAAGGCAGCCCCAGCATTTT	CASGFLGQGLRQPQHF
TRBV27	.	TRBJ1-1	.	TGTGCCAGCAGTTTATTGTCCGGGGGGACTGAAGCTTTCTTT	CASSLLSGGTEAFF
TRBV2	.	TRBJ2-3	once	TGTGCCAGCAGTCCTCATCCTTGGGCCGACCCTGACACAGATACGCAGTATTTT	CASSPHPWADPDTDTQYF
TRBV6-4	TRBD1	TRBJ1-6	.	TGTGCCAGTAGGGGCAGAGACAGGGTGTTTAGGGCCCTCCACTTT	CASRGRDRVFRALHF
TRBV7-2	.	TRBJ1-2	.	TGTGCCAGCAGCTTAAGTGTATCGGAGCCCGAAGGCTACACCTTC	CASSLSVSEPEGYTF
TRBV7-9	.	TRBJ1-1	.	TGTGCCAGCTCCCTAGGGGGTGGGGGCACTGAAGCTTTCTTT	CASSLGGGGTEAFF
TRBV11-2	TRBD2	TRBJ2-7	.	TGTGCCAGCAGCTTAGATCCTAGCGGTAGCTCCTACGAGCAGTACTTC	CASSLDPSGSSYEQYF
TRBV5-4	.	TRBJ2-1	.	TGTGCCAGCAACACGGGGGGCCAATACAATGAGCAGTTCTTC	CASNTGGQYNEQFF
TRBV19	TRBD1	TRBJ1-4	.	TGTGCCAGTAGTATAGGGGACAGGGCTAATGAAAAACTGTTTTTT	CASSIGDRANEKLFF
TRBV4-1	TRBD1	TRBJ1-1	few	TGCGCCAGCAGCCAAGAAGTGGACAGGGTTGATTTCTTT	CASSQEVDRVDFF
TRBV28	.	TRBJ1-1	few	TGTGCCAGCAGCGCCCTGGGGCAGGGAACCATGAACACTGAAGCTTTCTTT	CASSALGQGTMNTEAFF
TRBV10-3	TRBD2	TRBJ2-7	.	TGTGCCATCAGTGGGACTAGTGAGGAGCAGTACTTC	CAISGTSEEQYF
TRBV6-5	.	TRBJ2-7	.	TGTGCCAGCAGTTATGAAACCCCGACAGGCTACGAGCAGTACTTC	CASSYETPTGYEQYF
TRBV2	.	TRBJ1-2	.	TGTGCCAGCAGGACCGGACAGTTCGGCTACACCTTC	CASRTGQFGYTF
TRBV14	.	TRBJ1-2	few	TGTGCCAGCAGCCAAGGAGCGGCAGGACAGATCTCCAACTATGGCTACACCTTC	CASSQGAAGQISNYGYTF
TRBV11-2	TRBD1	TRBJ1-4	.	TGTGCCAGCAGCCCCCAGGGGGTTGGGGAAAAACTGTTTTTT	CASSPQGVGEKLFF
TRBV11-3	.	TRBJ2-3	once	TGTGCCAGCAGCTTAACAGGGTCAGATACGCAGTATTTT	CASSLTGSDTQYF
TRBV2	.	TRBJ2-3	.	TGTGCCAGCAGTGTGGGAATAGCGGTAACAACAGATACGCAGTATTTT	CASSVGIAVTTDTQYF
TRBV5-1	TRBD2	TRBJ2-5	.	TGCGCCAGCAGCTTGCGCGGGGGGGAGACCCAGTACTTC	CASSLRGGETQYF
TRBV10-3	.	TRBJ1-3	.	TGTGCCACGAGAGGTTCTGGAAACACCATATATTTT	CATRGSGNTIYF
TRBV15	TRBD1	TRBJ1-1	.	TGTGCCACCAGCAGGCCAGGGGGGACTGAAGCTTTCTTT	CATSRPGGTEAFF
TRBV28	.	TRBJ2-7	.	TGTGCCAGCAGTTTAATGGACTGGGGAGGAAAAGACGAGCAGTACTTC	CASSLMDWGGKDEQYF
TRBV19	.	TRBJ1-1	.	TGTGCCAGTAGTAAGTTCCAGGGGAGCACTGAAGCTTTCTTT	CASSKFQGSTEAFF
TRBV5-6	.	TRBJ1-5	.	TGTGCCAGCAGCAAAGACACTAGCAATCAGCCCCAGCATTTT	CASSKDTSNQPQHF
TRBV5-6	.	TRBJ1-3	few	TGTGCCAGCCGCCAGGGTGGCTCTGGAAACACCATATATTTT	CASRQGGSGNTIYF
TRBV7-9	.	TRBJ1-2	.	TGTGCCAGCCGGGACATCGCCTATGGCTACACCTTC	CASRDIAYGYTF
TRBV6-9	.	TRBJ1-5	.	TGTGCCAGCAGTTATAGGAGAGCTAGCAATCAGCCCCAGCATTTT	CASSYRRASNQPQHF